The 26 T cell receptor beta chains in this list originate from one sample, sequenced in a study of blood T cell repertoires in COVID-19. TCRdb's copy holds only in-frame clones and misses some; the assay was immunoSEQ multiplex PCR. In the table there are about 87,000 clones, about 82% of which are singletons. Sample: peripheral blood. The receptors here all came from a human donor in a cohort sampled during active COVID-19.

This clone has a single count. The V and J genes are TRBV28 and TRBJ2-7; 14 bases fit TRBD2. V lost 6 bases and J lost 4; bases outside the gene matches: 8. This CDR3 has 16 residues. Germline V gene sequence: CDR1 MDHEN, CDR2 SYDVKM. In nucleotides, the CDR3 is TGTGCCAGCAGCTCAACTGGGACTAGCGGGAGTTACGAGCAGTACTTC. Translating gives CASSSTGTSGSYEQYF. The full variable domain, its missing parts supplied by reference TRBV28 and TRBJ2-7, is DVKVTQSSRYLVKRTGEKVFLECVQDMDHENMFWYRQDPGLGLRLIYFSYDVKMKEKGDIPEGYSVSREKKERFSLILESASTNQTSMYLCASSSTGTSGSYEQYFGPGTRLTVT.

This clone was observed at least ten times. This chain connects TRBV15 to TRBJ2-7; D is ambiguous. V was trimmed by 1 base and J by 3 bases, leaving 13 bases between them. The CDR3 totals 15 residues. Per the germline V gene, CDR1 is LNHNV and CDR2 is YYDKDF (reference sequence). The CDR3 reads CATSRGRLNDYEQYF. The DNA for the CDR3 is TGTGCCACCAGCAGAGGGCGGCTTAACGACTACGAGCAGTACTTC.

V is TRBV29-1 and J is TRBJ2-3; possible D gene TRBD1, 5 bases. V was shortened by 3 bases and J by 14 bases, with 18 bases between the two germline ends. From germline, CDR1 is SQVTM and CDR2 ANQGSEA. This CDR3 is built from 12 residues. CDR3 nucleotides: TGCAGCGTTGAGACAGACAACCCACCTGTGTATTTT. The encoded protein is CSVETDNPPVYF.

V usage is TRBV20-1 and J usage is TRBJ2-3; 8 bases match TRBD2. J was trimmed by 0 bases and V by 3 bases; bases with no gene match: 5. The V gene's germline CDR1 is DFQATT and CDR2 SNEGSKA (reference sequence). The CDR3 extends over 15 amino acids. CDR3 nucleotides: TGCAGTGCTAGTGTTAGCGGGGAGAGCACAGATACGCAGTATTTT. Its protein is CSASVSGESTDTQYF.

V usage is TRBV23-1 and J usage is TRBJ2-1; a weak D match, TRBD1 (6 bases). TRBV23-1 is flagged as an ORF with uncertain function. The CDR3 covers 15 residues. Trimming removed 3 bases from V and 7 bases from J, with 16 bases in between. The CDR3 DNA sequence: TGCGCCAGCAGTCACCCGAGACAGGCCGTAAATGAGCAGTTCTTC. This codes for CASSHPRQAVNEQFF.

The chain couples TRBV6-1 to TRBJ2-7; tentatively, D is TRBD1 (5 bases). The germline V and J ends were trimmed by 1 base and 3 bases, with 10 bases remaining between them. The CDR3 contains 14 residues. Germline lookup yields CDR1 MNHNS and CDR2 SASEGT. The CDR3 nucleotides are TGTGCCAGCAGTGAAGTGGGAACAGGCTACGAGCAGTACTTC. Amino acids: CASSEVGTGYEQYF.

The chain carries TRBV7-9 and TRBJ2-2, with 8 bases that match TRBD1. V trimming: 7 bases; J trimming: 4 bases; junction bases outside the gene matches: 8. The CDR3 runs to 15 residues. CDR1 and CDR2 (germline): SEHNR, FQNEAQ (reference sequence). CDR3 in amino acids: CASTFGQGGTGELFF. Written as DNA, the CDR3 is TGTGCCAGCACCTTCGGACAGGGAGGCACCGGGGAGCTGTTTTTT.

The chain joins TRBV7-6 to TRBJ1-2, with D possibly being TRBD1 (6 bases). Trimming left V 1 base short and J 6 bases short, with 21 bases between. The CDR3 loop spans 17 amino acids. Germline V CDR1 and CDR2: SGHVS, FNYEAQ. The CDR3 DNA is TGTGCCAGCAGCTTAGATAACGGGACCTATAAGGGGGATGGCTACACCTTC. This codes for CASSLDNGTYKGDGYTF.

V gene TRBV4-1 combines with J gene TRBJ1-5; D possibly corresponds to TRBD1 (5 bases). Trimming left V 5 bases short and J 5 bases short, with 16 bases between. Germline-derived CDR1 and CDR2 are MGHRA and YSYEKL. This CDR3 is 15 amino acids long. CDR3 bases: TGCGCCAGCAGCTCTCAGGGTCGTAGGGATCAGCCCCAGCATTTT. This encodes CASSSQGRRDQPQHF.

There are a few counts of this clone. The rearrangement joins TRBV5-1 to TRBJ2-1, with 13 bases fitting TRBD2. The CDR3 has 15 residues. Germline CDR1 reads SGHRS; CDR2 reads YFSETQ. The trim removed 1 base at V and 10 bases at J, leaving 5 bases unmatched. The CDR3 is CASSLKLAGGLEQFF. CDR3 coding DNA: TGCGCCAGCAGCTTGAAACTAGCGGGGGGGCTAGAGCAGTTCTTC.

The chain joins TRBV15 to TRBJ2-5; D may be TRBD2 (5 bases). The V end lost 4 bases, the J end lost 3 bases, and 18 bases lay between the germline ends. Germline CDR1 and CDR2: LNHNV and YYDKDF (reference sequence). CDR3 length: 16 residues. The CDR3 is CATSTRFEGTEETQYF. As DNA, the CDR3 is TGTGCCACCAGCACCAGGTTCGAGGGAACGGAAGAGACCCAGTACTTC.

The J gene is TRBJ2-3, the V gene TRBV6-5; 8 nucleotides match TRBD1. The CDR3 sequence is 15 residues long. Per germline, CDR1 MNHEY and CDR2 SVGAGI. J gave up 4 bases and V 7 bases, and 10 bases lay outside the gene matches. The CDR3 DNA is TGTGCCAGCACCCGAGGACAGGGCGGTGCAGATACGCAGTATTTT. Its translation: CASTRGQGGADTQYF.

The chain employs TRBV7-2 and TRBJ2-3; D perhaps matches TRBD2 (7 bases). The germline V gene has CDR1 SGHTA and CDR2 FQGNSA. With 5 bases removed from V and 3 bases from J, the gap between germline ends came to 15 bases. The CDR3 has 15 residues. CDR3 sequence: CASSPQRGATDTQYF. As DNA, the CDR3 is TGTGCCAGCAGCCCGCAACGGGGGGCTACAGATACGCAGTATTTT.

V is TRBV28 and J is TRBJ2-2, with a possible D match to TRBD1 (6 bases). V shed 3 bases and J shed 5 bases, with 13 bases lying between them. CDR1 MDHEN and CDR2 SYDVKM come from the germline V gene. This CDR3 has 15 residues. The CDR3 nucleotides read TGTGCCAGCAGTTTTAACAGGGAAAAAACCGGGGAGCTGTTTTTT. This sequence encodes CASSFNREKTGELFF.

This clone was seen a handful of times. The chain combines TRBV19 with TRBJ1-5; D is undetermined. CDR3 size: 16 residues. V was shortened by 3 bases and J by 0 bases, with 12 bases between the two germline ends. Germline V gives CDR1 LNHDA, CDR2 SQIVND (reference sequence). The CDR3 sequence is CASSIFLVGSNQPQHF. The CDR3 nucleotides are TGTGCCAGTAGTATCTTCCTCGTCGGTAGCAATCAGCCCCAGCATTTT.

This clone appeared a single time. The chain employs TRBV19 and TRBJ2-5; TRBD2 matches 7 bases. V lost 5 bases to trimming and J lost 5 bases; unmatched junction nucleotides: 2. From germline, CDR1 is LNHDA and CDR2 SQIVND (reference sequence). The CDR3 sequence is 12 residues long. The CDR3 spells CASSGSGETQYF. CDR3 DNA sequence: TGTGCCAGTAGTGGTAGCGGGGAGACCCAGTACTTC.

This clone was seen a single time. V and J are TRBV28 and TRBJ2-3; 7 nucleotides match TRBD1. The germline gives CDR1 MDHEN, CDR2 SYDVKM. The CDR3 sequence is 14 residues long. With 6 bases clipped from V and 5 bases from J, the junction kept 8 bases outside the gene matches. This CDR3 is CASSPGTALDTQYF. The CDR3 nucleotides read TGTGCCAGCAGCCCCGGGACAGCACTAGATACGCAGTATTTT. Full variable domain (outside the CDR3, taken from reference TRBV28 and TRBJ2-3): DVKVTQSSRYLVKRTGEKVFLECVQDMDHENMFWYRQDPGLGLRLIYFSYDVKMKEKGDIPEGYSVSREKKERFSLILESASTNQTSMYLCASSPGTALDTQYFGPGTRLTVL.

This clone was counted once. The CDR3 spells CASSPTGAYNEQFF. CDR3 bases: TGTGCCAGCAGCCCGACAGGGGCCTACAATGAGCAGTTCTTC. This chain links TRBV5-6 with TRBJ2-1, with 8 bases lining up with TRBD1. The junction had 2 bases not matched to a gene; V was cut back by 4 bases and J by 2 bases. This CDR3 has 14 residues. In germline, CDR1 is SGHDT, CDR2 YYEEEE. Complete variable domain (other parts from reference TRBV5-6 and TRBJ2-1): DAGVTQSPTHLIKTRGQQVTLRCSPKSGHDTVSWYQQALGQGPQFIFQYYEEEERQRGNFPDRFSGHQFPNYSSELNVNALLLGDSALYLCASSPTGAYNEQFFGPGTRLTVL.

The V gene is TRBV5-1, the J gene TRBJ1-2; TRBD1 is a possible D gene (6 bases). The germline V and J ends were trimmed by 6 bases and 6 bases, with 21 bases remaining between them. The CDR3 runs 15 residues. CDR1 and CDR2 (germline): SGHRS, YFSETQ. The CDR3 region has the DNA TGCGCCAGCATTAAGAACCCAGGGGCGCCGAATGGCTACACCTTC. It specifies CASIKNPGAPNGYTF.

The count of this clone is one. This chain connects TRBV6-1 to TRBJ2-1, with 13 bases aligning to TRBD2. Germline V CDR1 and CDR2: MNHNS, SASEGT. With 1 base clipped from V and 8 bases from J, the junction kept 2 bases outside the gene matches. The CDR3 contains 15 residues. Here the CDR3 reads CASSEGTSGSYEQFF. As DNA, the CDR3 is TGTGCCAGCAGTGAAGGGACTAGCGGGAGCTATGAGCAGTTCTTC.

With respect to this clone: Other DNA variants within this sample encode the same CDR3. The J gene is TRBJ1-1, the V gene TRBV12-3 or TRBV12-4; 8 bases are shared with TRBD1. This CDR3 is built from 11 residues. Trimming removed 7 bases from V and 8 bases from J; junction bases left unmatched: 3. In DNA form, the CDR3 reads TGTGCCAGCACCCGGACAGGGGAAGCTTTCTTT. It yields the protein CASTRTGEAFF.

This clone is a singleton in its sample. One end of the junction fails to match germline, which may point to a read error. CDR3 sequence: CANSVGTGAQETQYF. The CDR3 DNA reads as TGTGCCAACAGCGTCGGAACAGGGGCCCAAGAGACCCAGTACTTC. The rearrangement uses TRBV7-7 and TRBJ2-5; 7 bases agree with TRBD1. This CDR3 is 15 amino acids long. The germline gives CDR1 SSHAT, CDR2 FNYEAQ (reference sequence).

About this clone itself: In the same sample, other DNA sequences code for this CDR3. DNA for the CDR3: TGCGCCAGCAGCAGGGACAGGGGGAGAGGAAACACCATATATTTT. Translation: CASSRDRGRGNTIYF. The V gene is TRBV5-1, the J gene TRBJ1-3; 11 nucleotides align to TRBD1. CDR1 and CDR2 from the germline V gene are SGHRS and YFSETQ. CDR3 length equals 15 residues. V lost 4 bases to trimming and J lost 4 bases; unmatched junction nucleotides: 4.

CDR3 amino acids: CASSPFRGSSSYEQYF. In nucleotides, the CDR3 is TGTGCCAGTAGTCCTTTTCGTGGTTCGAGCTCCTACGAGCAGTACTTC. The chain joins TRBV19 to TRBJ2-7; no reliable D call. Trimming stripped 5 bases from V and 0 bases from J, with 17 bases between. The germline V gene has CDR1 LNHDA and CDR2 SQIVND (reference sequence). The CDR3 totals 16 residues.

The count of this clone is one. CDR3 nucleotide sequence: TGTGCCAGTAGCGGACAGGGGGTGGGTCAGCCCCAGCATTTT. This translates into CASSGQGVGQPQHF. The chain recombines TRBV19 with TRBJ1-5, with TRBD1 matching 10 bases. The V gene's germline CDR1 is LNHDA and CDR2 SQIVND (reference sequence). V shed 6 bases, J shed 6 bases, and the junction held 5 bases outside the gene matches. There are 14 residues in the CDR3.

This clone was observed a single time. The V and J genes are TRBV4-2 and TRBJ2-7, with 10 bases fitting TRBD1. From germline, CDR1 is LGHNA and CDR2 YNFKEQ. V was pared by 4 bases and J by 1 base, with 4 bases of the junction left unmatched. The CDR3 runs 15 residues. The CDR3 DNA sequence: TGTGCCAGCAGCCTCGGGACAGGGGCTTCCTACGAGCAGTACTTC. Amino acid sequence: CASSLGTGASYEQYF.